These 13 T cell receptor beta chains share one sample of origin, sequenced in a study of CD8 T cells in Susac syndrome. The RNA, 0.5 to 1 ug, was put through reverse transcription using random hexamers. TCRdb recomputed calls from the immunoSEQ multiplex PCR reads with MiXCR, one row per CDR3 protein. The table shows about 400,000 distinct CDR3 sequences, with 85% occurring only once. Sequenced input: CD8+ T cells from PBMCs. Source of these receptors: a human donor with multiple sclerosis.

The gene calls are TRBV7-9 and TRBJ1-4, with a possible D match to TRBD1 (5 bases). The CDR3 consists of 14 residues. The germline V gene encodes CDR1 SEHNR and CDR2 FQNEAQ (reference sequence). Trimming took off 5 bases at V and 10 bases at J, with 17 bases between the two ends. CDR3 bases: TGTGCCAGCAGCCACCCGGGGGTATTGGGAAAACTGTTTTTT. Its translation is CASSHPGVLGKLFF.

V is TRBV27 and J is TRBJ1-6; D unclear. The V gene's germline CDR1 is MNHEY and CDR2 SMNVEV (reference sequence). This CDR3 has 14 amino acids. V was clipped by 3 bases and J by 8 bases, with 11 bases between them. CDR3 bases: TGTGCCAGCAGTTTCGGACTAGGAGATTCACCCCTCCACTTT. Amino acids: CASSFGLGDSPLHF.

In DNA form, the CDR3 reads TGTGCCAGCAGTTTTGGAGCGGGAGCCCATGAGCAGTTCTTC. Translating gives CASSFGAGAHEQFF. V is TRBV27 and J is TRBJ2-1; 8 positions agree with TRBD2. The CDR3 contains 14 residues. V dropped 3 bases and J dropped 8; count of bases not matched to a gene: 6. Germline V gives CDR1 MNHEY, CDR2 SMNVEV (reference sequence).

V usage is TRBV19 and J usage is TRBJ2-5; tentative D call: TRBD2 (6 bases). Trimming took 6 bases from V and 3 from J, leaving 17 bases between them. This CDR3 is 15 amino acids long. Germline lookup yields CDR1 LNHDA and CDR2 SQIVND (reference sequence). CDR3 coding DNA: TGTGCCAGTAGGGAGTCAGGGACTTTGAAAGAGACCCAGTACTTC. Its protein product is CASRESGTLKETQYF.

The CDR3 DNA reads TGTGCCAGCAGCCCGGCGGGGGGCGCCTCTATCTACGAGCAGTACTTC. This translates into CASSPAGGASIYEQYF. This chain connects TRBV5-6 to TRBJ2-7; 8 nucleotides align to TRBD2. The germline V gene encodes CDR1 SGHDT and CDR2 YYEEEE. The ends lost 4 bases at V and 3 bases at J; junction bases unmatched: 12. The CDR3 spans 16 residues.

The CDR3 protein is CASSLGDRGLYEQYF. The CDR3 DNA reads as TGTGCCAGCAGCTTGGGGGACAGGGGACTCTACGAGCAGTACTTC. The chain links TRBV11-2 to TRBJ2-7; TRBD1 matches at 10 bases. This CDR3 comprises 15 residues. The ends lost 3 bases at V and 3 bases at J; junction bases unmatched: 5. Germline V gives CDR1 SGHAT, CDR2 FQNNGV.

The chain links TRBV4-1 to TRBJ1-1, with D possibly matching TRBD1 (6 bases). Germline-derived CDR1 and CDR2 are MGHRA and YSYEKL. The V end was cut by 1 base, the J end by 5 bases, with 17 bases between. The length of the CDR3 is 16 residues. CDR3 in DNA: TGCGCCAGCAGCCAAGTCGGTGGGCAGGGGTATACTGAAGCTTTCTTT. Protein: CASSQVGGQGYTEAFF.

The chain employs TRBV6-5 and TRBJ2-1, with 7 nucleotides matching TRBD1. The junction had 6 bases not matched to a gene; V was cut back by 5 bases and J by 2 bases. This CDR3 has 15 residues. Germline V gives CDR1 MNHEY, CDR2 SVGAGI. The CDR3: CASSTGQTAYNEQFF. The CDR3 coding sequence is TGTGCCAGCAGTACGGGACAGACTGCCTACAATGAGCAGTTCTTC.

This chain joins TRBV6-5 and TRBJ2-2; 13 bases line up with TRBD2. Germline V gene sequence: CDR1 MNHEY, CDR2 SVGAGI. The CDR3 is made up of 15 amino acids. Trimming removed 9 bases from V and 3 bases from J; junction bases left unmatched: 4. The CDR3 spells CASGLAGAHTGELFF. Here the CDR3 DNA reads TGTGCCAGTGGACTAGCGGGGGCCCACACCGGGGAGCTGTTTTTT.

This sequence joins TRBV11-2 and TRBJ2-7; possible D gene TRBD1, 5 bases. The CDR3 has 13 residues. Germline lookup yields CDR1 SGHAT and CDR2 FQNNGV. The V end was cut by 3 bases, the J end by 3 bases, with 9 bases between. This chain's CDR3 is CASSLPGHYEQYF. For the CDR3, the DNA is TGTGCCAGCAGCTTGCCAGGGCACTACGAGCAGTACTTC.

V usage is TRBV27 and J usage is TRBJ2-3; D is unresolved. The V gene lost 3 bases and the J gene lost 6 bases, with 10 bases spanning the gap. From germline, CDR1 is MNHEY and CDR2 SMNVEV (reference sequence). This CDR3 contains 13 residues. The CDR3 region is CASSLVSPDTQYF. DNA of the CDR3: TGTGCCAGCAGTTTGGTTTCTCCCGATACGCAGTATTTT.

The chain links TRBV30 to TRBJ2-1; 7 bases agree with TRBD2. The V gene's germline CDR1 is GTSNPN and CDR2 SVGIG (reference sequence). The trim removed 3 bases at V and 6 bases at J, leaving 5 bases unmatched. The CDR3 runs 13 residues. The CDR3 DNA sequence: TGTGCCTGGAGCGGGGACTATGGCAATGAGCAGTTCTTC. It is translated as CAWSGDYGNEQFF.

This chain joins TRBV11-2 and TRBJ2-3, with no clear D. This CDR3 contains 12 residues. Germline CDR1 is SGHAT and CDR2 is FQNNGV. V lost 5 bases to trimming and J lost 8 bases, with 11 bases between them. The CDR3 loop reads CASSLDGSTQYF. In DNA form, the CDR3 reads TGTGCCAGCAGCCTGGACGGATCTACGCAGTATTTT.